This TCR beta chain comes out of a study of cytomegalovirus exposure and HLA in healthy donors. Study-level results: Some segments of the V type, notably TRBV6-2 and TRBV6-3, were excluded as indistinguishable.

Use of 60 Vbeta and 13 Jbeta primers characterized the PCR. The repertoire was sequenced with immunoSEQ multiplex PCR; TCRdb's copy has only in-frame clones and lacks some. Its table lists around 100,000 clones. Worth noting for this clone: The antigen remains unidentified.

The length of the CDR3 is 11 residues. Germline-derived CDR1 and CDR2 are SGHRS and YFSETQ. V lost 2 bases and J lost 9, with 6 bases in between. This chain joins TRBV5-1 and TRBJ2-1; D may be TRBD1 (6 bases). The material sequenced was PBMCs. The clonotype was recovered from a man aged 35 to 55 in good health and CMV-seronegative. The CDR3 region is CASSLQGEQFF. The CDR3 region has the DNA TGCGCCAGCAGCTTACAGGGTGAGCAGTTCTTC.